This T cell receptor beta chain derives from a study of T cells after yellow fever vaccination. Study background: Low-cell-number fractions underwent preparation using SMART-Seq v4 Ultra Low Input. Study results and caveats: Reappearance after the booster was observed for most primary-vaccination clones (roughly 97% CD4, roughly 90% CD8).

They built TCR cDNA with 5'RACE template switching, a step that put in a universal primer site and UMIs. Via MiXCR, TCRdb re-called the 5' RACE reads, giving one row per CDR3 protein. The data show 110,000 to 150,000 distinct CDR3 sequences, with 6.6% seen just once and more than 0.6% held by the top ten. This clonotype occurred many times. Its antigen is unidentified. Looked up from germline, CDR1 is SGHVS and CDR2 is FNYEAQ. Trimming shortened V by 5 bases and J by 5 bases, and 21 bases separated the two germline ends. CDR3 size: 16 residues. The rearrangement links TRBV7-6 to TRBJ2-5; TRBD2 is a possible D gene (5 bases). This clonotype originated in a man aged 30 to 39 who received the YFV17D yellow fever vaccine. This specimen was CD4+ T cells sorted from PBMCs, taken 10 days after the yellow fever booster vaccination. The CDR3 reads CASSPHTGRTGETQYF. DNA for the CDR3: TGTGCCAGCAGCCCCCATACCGGTAGAACGGGGGAGACCCAGTACTTC.